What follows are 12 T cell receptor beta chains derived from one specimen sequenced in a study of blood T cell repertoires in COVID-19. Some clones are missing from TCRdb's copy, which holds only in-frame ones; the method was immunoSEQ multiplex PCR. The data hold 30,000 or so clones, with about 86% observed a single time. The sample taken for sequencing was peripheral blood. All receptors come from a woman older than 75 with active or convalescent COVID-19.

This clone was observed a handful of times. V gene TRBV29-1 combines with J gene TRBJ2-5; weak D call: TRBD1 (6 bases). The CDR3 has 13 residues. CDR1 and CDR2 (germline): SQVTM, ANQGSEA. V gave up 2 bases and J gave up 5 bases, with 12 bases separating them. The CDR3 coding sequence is TGCAGCGTTGAACAGGGGCGCGGGGAGACCCAGTACTTC. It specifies CSVEQGRGETQYF. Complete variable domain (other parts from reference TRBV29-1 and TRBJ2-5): SAVISQKPSRDICQRGTSLTIQCQVDSQVTMMFWYRQQPGQSLTLIATANQGSEATYESGFVIDKFPISRPNLTFSTLTVSNMSPEDSSIYLCSVEQGRGETQYFGPGTRLLVL.

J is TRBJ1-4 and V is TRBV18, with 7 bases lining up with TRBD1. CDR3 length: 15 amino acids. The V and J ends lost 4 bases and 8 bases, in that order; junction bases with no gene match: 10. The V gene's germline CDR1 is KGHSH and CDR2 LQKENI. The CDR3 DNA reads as TGTGCCAGCTCACGCGCAGGGGGTGGCGAGGAAAAACTGTTTTTT. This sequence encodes CASSRAGGGEEKLFF.

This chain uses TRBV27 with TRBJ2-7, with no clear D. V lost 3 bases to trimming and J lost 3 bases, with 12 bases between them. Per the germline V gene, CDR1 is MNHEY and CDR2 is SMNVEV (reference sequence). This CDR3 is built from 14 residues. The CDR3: CASSLAGLGYEQYF. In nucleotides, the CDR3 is TGTGCCAGCAGTTTGGCAGGTTTGGGCTACGAGCAGTACTTC.

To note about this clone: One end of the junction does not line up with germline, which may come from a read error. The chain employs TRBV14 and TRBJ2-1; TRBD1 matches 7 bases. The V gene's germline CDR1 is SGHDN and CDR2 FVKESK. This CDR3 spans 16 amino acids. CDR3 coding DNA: TGTGCCAGCAGCCAAGACCAAGGACAGGTGTACACTGAGCAGTTCTTC. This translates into CASSQDQGQVYTEQFF.

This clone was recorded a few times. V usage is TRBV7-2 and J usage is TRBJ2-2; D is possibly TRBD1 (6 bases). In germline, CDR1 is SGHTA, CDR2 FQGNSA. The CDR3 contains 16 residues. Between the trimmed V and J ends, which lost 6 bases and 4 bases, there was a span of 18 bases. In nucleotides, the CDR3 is TGTGCCAGCAGTACCGACAGGCCTGGGGGCACCGGGGAGCTGTTTTTT. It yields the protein CASSTDRPGGTGELFF.

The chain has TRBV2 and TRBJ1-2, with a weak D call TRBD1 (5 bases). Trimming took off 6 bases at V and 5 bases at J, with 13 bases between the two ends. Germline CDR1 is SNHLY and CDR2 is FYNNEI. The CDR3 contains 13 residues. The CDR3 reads CASRETAEYGYTF. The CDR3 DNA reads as TGTGCCAGCAGAGAGACAGCCGAATATGGCTACACCTTC.

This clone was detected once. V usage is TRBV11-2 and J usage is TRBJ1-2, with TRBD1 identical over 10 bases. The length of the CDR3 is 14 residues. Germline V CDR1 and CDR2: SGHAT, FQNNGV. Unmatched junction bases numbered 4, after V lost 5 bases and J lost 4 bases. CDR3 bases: TGTGCCAGCAGCCCCGGGACAGGGGCCTATGGCTACACCTTC. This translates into CASSPGTGAYGYTF. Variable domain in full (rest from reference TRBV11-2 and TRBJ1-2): EAGVAQSPRYKIIEKRQSVAFWCNPISGHATLYWYQQILGQGPKLLIQFQNNGVVDDSQLPKDRFSAERLKGVDSTLKIQPAKLEDSAVYLCASSPGTGAYGYTFGSGTRLTVV.

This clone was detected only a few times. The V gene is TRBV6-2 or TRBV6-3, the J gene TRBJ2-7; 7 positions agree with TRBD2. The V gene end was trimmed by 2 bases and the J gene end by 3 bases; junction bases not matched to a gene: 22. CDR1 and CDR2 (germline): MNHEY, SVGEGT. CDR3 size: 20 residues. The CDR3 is CASSYPGMIAGITLGYEQYF. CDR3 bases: TGTGCCAGCAGTTACCCGGGGATGATAGCGGGTATTACGTTGGGCTACGAGCAGTACTTC.

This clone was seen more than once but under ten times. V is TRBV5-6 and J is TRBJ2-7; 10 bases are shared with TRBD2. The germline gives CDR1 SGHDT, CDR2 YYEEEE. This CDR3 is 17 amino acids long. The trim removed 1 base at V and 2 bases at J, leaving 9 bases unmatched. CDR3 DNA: TGTGCCAGCAGCTTGTTTACGGGGCTAGCGGGAGCCTACGAGCAGTACTTC. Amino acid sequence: CASSLFTGLAGAYEQYF.

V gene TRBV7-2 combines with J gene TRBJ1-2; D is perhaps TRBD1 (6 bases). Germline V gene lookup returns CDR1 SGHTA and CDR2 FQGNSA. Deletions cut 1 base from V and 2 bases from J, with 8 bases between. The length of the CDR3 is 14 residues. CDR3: CASSLDRANYGYTF. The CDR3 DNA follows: TGTGCCAGCAGCTTAGACAGGGCAAACTATGGCTACACCTTC.

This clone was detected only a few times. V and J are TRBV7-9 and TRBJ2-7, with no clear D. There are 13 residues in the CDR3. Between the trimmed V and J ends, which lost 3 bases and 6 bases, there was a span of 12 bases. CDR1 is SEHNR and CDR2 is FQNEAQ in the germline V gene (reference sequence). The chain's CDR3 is CASSLVSYSEQYF. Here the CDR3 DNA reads TGTGCCAGCAGCTTGGTATCATACAGCGAGCAGTACTTC.

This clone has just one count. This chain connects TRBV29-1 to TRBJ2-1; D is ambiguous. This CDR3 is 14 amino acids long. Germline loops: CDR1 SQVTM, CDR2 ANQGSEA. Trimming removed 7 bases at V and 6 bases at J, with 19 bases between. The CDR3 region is CSGQAGSPINEQFF. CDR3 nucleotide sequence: TGCAGCGGCCAGGCAGGCTCCCCAATCAATGAGCAGTTCTTC.